This TCR beta chain was sequenced for a study of T cell changes during pregnancy in multiple sclerosis. Assay: immunoSEQ multiplex PCR; the TCRdb copy retains only in-frame clones and omits some. The repertoire holds more than 55,000 clones, with about 94% as singletons. Per the germline V gene, CDR1 is WNHNN and CDR2 is SYGVQD (reference sequence). Trimming shortened V by 5 bases and J by 6 bases, and 12 bases separated the two germline ends. The CDR3 consists of 13 residues. This sample comprised peripheral blood, obtained in the first trimester of pregnancy. The chain has TRBV10-1 and TRBJ2-3; D possibly corresponds to TRBD2 (6 bases). The TCR sequence derives from a female donor in good health, enrolled as a control in a pregnancy study. The CDR3 loop reads CASSQEGLDTQYF. The DNA of the CDR3 is TGCGCCAGCAGTCAGGAGGGCCTGGATACGCAGTATTTT.